This T cell receptor (beta chain) was documented in a study of CD8 T cells in Susac syndrome. A quantity of about 0.45 to 1 ug RNA underwent reverse transcription using random hexamers. Amplification of TCR beta CDR3 across 54 Vbeta and 13 Jbeta was performed with immunoSEQ multiplex PCR. MiXCR, applied by TCRdb to the immunoSEQ multiplex PCR reads, yields one record per CDR3 protein. This sample carries more than 250,000 distinct CDR3 sequences, roughly 94% of them seen once, and the ten largest clones take roughly 0.07%. Germline CDR1 SGHAT, CDR2 FQNNGV. V lost 4 bases to trimming and J lost 15 bases; unmatched junction nucleotides: 15. The CDR3 is made up of 15 amino acids.

Source material: CD4+ T cells from PBMCs. The V call is TRBV11-2, the J call TRBJ2-1; TRBD2 aligns across 10 bases. The sequence derives from a human donor with multiple sclerosis. This CDR3 is CASSSVKGSGRGLFF. CDR3 sequence (DNA): TGTGCCAGCAGCTCAGTCAAGGGCAGCGGGAGGGGGTTGTTCTTC.